The next 16 T cell receptor beta chains were all read from a single sample in a study of type 1 and type 2 diabetes patients. PCR was run on genomic DNA. The TCR beta CDR3 region was amplified using 30 forward and 13 reverse primers. One entry per CDR3 protein, called by TCRdb with MiXCR from the multiplex PCR reads. The sample contains fewer than 300,000 distinct CDR3 sequences, 40% to 50% of which appear only once. Sequenced material: peripheral blood mononuclear cells (PBMCs). Receptors originate from a man aged 18 to 30 with type 2 diabetes.

The gene calls are TRBV7-2 and TRBJ2-5; TRBD2 is a possible D gene (6 bases). CDR1 SGHTA and CDR2 FQGNSA come from the germline V gene. V was clipped by 3 bases and J by 3 bases, with 11 bases between them. There are 14 residues in the CDR3. CDR3: CASSLGTDKETQYF. CDR3 DNA: TGTGCCAGCAGCTTGGGGACTGACAAAGAGACCCAGTACTTC.

The chain employs TRBV19 and TRBJ2-6; 9 positions agree with TRBD1. With 5 bases clipped from V and 2 bases from J, the junction kept 7 bases outside the gene matches. The germline CDR1 and CDR2 sequences are LNHDA and SQIVND (reference sequence). CDR3 length: 17 amino acids. CDR3 in DNA: TGTGCCAGTAGTCCGGGGACAGGGTTTGCTGGGGCCAACGTCCTGACTTTC. Translated: CASSPGTGFAGANVLTF. Full variable domain (missing parts from reference TRBV19 and TRBJ2-6): DGGITQSPKYLFRKEGQNVTLSCEQNLNHDAMYWYRQDPGQGLRLIYYSQIVNDFQKGDIAEGYSVSREKKESFPLTVTSAQKNPTAFYLCASSPGTGFAGANVLTFGAGSRLTVL.

J is TRBJ2-5 and V is TRBV13, with D perhaps matching TRBD1 (6 bases). CDR3 size: 11 residues. The V and J ends lost 5 bases and 11 bases respectively, with 12 bases between them. CDR1 and CDR2 from the germline V gene are PRHDT and FYEKMQ (reference sequence). For the CDR3, the DNA is TGTGCCAGCAGCCGGACAGATACGCAGTACTTC. Its translation: CASSRTDTQYF.

The chain couples TRBV28 to TRBJ1-5; weak D call: TRBD1 (6 bases). This CDR3 contains 14 residues. The germline V gene has CDR1 MDHEN and CDR2 SYDVKM. Between the trimmed V and J ends, which lost 6 bases and 2 bases, there was a span of 11 bases. The CDR3 loop is CASSTNRGNQPQHF. CDR3 nucleotide sequence: TGTGCCAGCAGCACGAACAGGGGCAATCAGCCCCAGCATTTT.

Only a few counts were recorded for this clonotype. J is TRBJ1-1 and V is TRBV7-8; D might be TRBD1 (5 bases). Germline-derived CDR1 and CDR2 are SGHVS and FQNEAQ. The CDR3 is 15 residues long. V lost 0 bases to trimming and J lost 6 bases, with 14 bases between them. CDR3 loop: CASSLAGTAGAEAFF. The CDR3 DNA reads TGTGCCAGCAGCTTAGCCGGAACCGCGGGGGCTGAAGCTTTCTTT.

V and J are TRBV2 and TRBJ1-5; TRBD1 might be the D (5 bases). Germline V lookup: CDR1 SNHLY, CDR2 FYNNEI. Trimming took off 7 bases at V and 5 bases at J, with 12 bases between the two ends. CDR3 size: 13 residues. The CDR3 here is CASTAGGDQPQHF. The CDR3 region has the DNA TGTGCCAGCACGGCGGGGGGAGATCAGCCCCAGCATTTT.

This clonotype was seen a few times. The rearrangement joins TRBV14 to TRBJ2-1, with 7 bases that match TRBD2. Per germline, CDR1 SGHDN and CDR2 FVKESK. After removal of 5 bases from V and 0 bases from J, the junction contained 7 bases not matched to a gene. The CDR3 spans 16 residues. CDR3 amino acids: CASSSGGGGSYNEQFF. The DNA for the CDR3 is TGTGCCAGCAGCTCCGGTGGGGGGGGCTCCTACAATGAGCAGTTCTTC.

This clonotype appeared once. The rearrangement links TRBV7-2 to TRBJ2-7; the D gene is possibly TRBD1 (5 bases). From germline, CDR1 is SGHTA and CDR2 FQGNSA. The V end lost 2 bases, the J end lost 2 bases, and 13 bases lay between the germline ends. The CDR3 extends over 15 amino acids. The CDR3 is CASSLHTPGTYEQYF. The CDR3 coding sequence is TGTGCCAGCAGCTTACATACCCCAGGGACCTACGAGCAGTACTTC.

The J gene is TRBJ2-1, the V gene TRBV29-1; 8 positions agree with TRBD2. This CDR3 is 16 amino acids long. Unmatched junction bases numbered 8, after V lost 4 bases and J lost 0 bases. Per the germline V gene, CDR1 is SQVTM and CDR2 is ANQGSEA. The CDR3 reads CSVGGLAGSSYNEQFF. The CDR3 region has the DNA TGCAGCGTTGGAGGGCTAGCGGGTTCCTCCTACAATGAGCAGTTCTTC.

This clonotype appeared once. The chain links TRBV9 to TRBJ1-5; D possibly corresponds to TRBD1 (6 bases). The CDR3 consists of 15 residues. Germline lookup yields CDR1 SGDLS and CDR2 YYNGEE. V was cut by 5 bases and J by 1 base, with 13 bases left in between. The CDR3 spells CASRGTTQSNQPQHF. In nucleotides, the CDR3 is TGTGCCAGCAGGGGGACAACCCAAAGCAATCAGCCCCAGCATTTT.

This chain links TRBV29-1 with TRBJ1-1; D unresolved. Trimming removed 3 bases from V and 5 bases from J, with 16 bases in between. Per germline, CDR1 SQVTM and CDR2 ANQGSEA. The CDR3 loop spans 14 amino acids. The CDR3 DNA reads TGCAGCGTTGACCATCCCCATAGAGGTACTGAAGCTTTCTTT. Translating gives CSVDHPHRGTEAFF. Based on the CDR3 plus reference TRBV29-1 and TRBJ1-1, the full variable domain is SAVISQKPSRDICQRGTSLTIQCQVDSQVTMMFWYRQQPGQSLTLIATANQGSEATYESGFVIDKFPISRPNLTFSTLTVSNMSPEDSSIYLCSVDHPHRGTEAFFGQGTRLTVV.

In regard to this clonotype: The junction does not match germline at one end; this may be a read error. CDR3 DNA: TGCGCCAGCAGCCCCACCAGGGTGTCAAACTACAATGAGCAGTTCTTC. It is translated as CASSPTRVSNYNEQFF. This sequence joins TRBV14 and TRBJ2-1; weak D call: TRBD1 (5 bases). The CDR3 spans 16 residues. The V gene's germline CDR1 is SGHDN and CDR2 FVKESK.

The genes are TRBV14 and TRBJ1-2; D remains unclear. V was shortened by 5 bases and J by 9 bases, with 13 bases between the two germline ends. The CDR3 has 12 residues. Germline V lookup: CDR1 SGHDN, CDR2 FVKESK. The CDR3 reads CASSWRMASYTF. The CDR3 DNA follows: TGTGCCAGCAGCTGGAGGATGGCTAGCTACACCTTC.

This clonotype was seen a few times. The J gene is TRBJ2-7, the V gene TRBV2; 13 nucleotides align to TRBD2. The germline CDR1 and CDR2 sequences are SNHLY and FYNNEI. The CDR3 runs to 18 residues. The V segment lost 6 bases and the J segment 3 bases; nucleotides outside the gene matches: 14. CDR3: CASRPIPGLAGLHYEQYF. CDR3 sequence (DNA): TGTGCCAGCAGGCCAATTCCGGGACTAGCGGGGCTTCACTACGAGCAGTACTTC.

This clonotype was detected a few times. CDR3 sequence: CASSLDPGGSVTMASTGELFF. The DNA of the CDR3 is TGTGCCAGCAGCTTAGACCCGGGGGGGAGCGTAACCATGGCGAGCACCGGGGAGCTGTTTTTT. The chain employs TRBV7-6 and TRBJ2-2; 8 bases map to TRBD2. V lost 1 base to trimming and J lost 4 bases; unmatched junction nucleotides: 20. Germline-derived CDR1 and CDR2 are SGHVS and FNYEAQ. The CDR3 loop spans 21 amino acids.

To note about this clonotype: A much larger clone is a single base away; this may be a read error. The J gene is TRBJ1-2, the V gene TRBV6-6; TRBD1 matches at 8 bases. CDR1 MNHNY and CDR2 SVGAGI come from the germline V gene (reference sequence). The CDR3 contains 15 residues. The CDR3 nucleotides read TGTGCCAGCAGTTACTCGGACAGGGAGGACGCTGGCCACACCTTC. Translated: CASSYSDREDAGHTF.